This TCR beta chain originates from a study of shared clonotypes between healthy human individuals (dated by TCRdb to the early 2020s). With respect to the entire study: The cohort comprised a couple of women and three men aged 18 to 49 years. The study deeply sequenced blood TCR repertoires of about 5 healthy adults to estimate repertoire size and the extent of clonotype sharing between individuals. To increase sequencing depth and limit assay-specific biases, different laboratories used diverse techniques to prepare libraries and sequence TCR repertoires. Each donor's leukapheresis produced roughly between about 0.9 and 9.5 billion PBMCs.

Remarks on this clone: Its antigen remains undetermined. Base qualities are missing; no much larger clone stands one base away.

Using the deep immunoSEQ assay, multiplex PCR amplified TCR CDR3 regions from genomic DNA. Genomic DNA extracted from each cell subset was distributed evenly over all wells of several immunoSEQ 96-well plates, and each plate served as one replicate. For unsorted PBMC, each replicate PCR was loaded with about 300 ng genomic DNA, equivalent to 30,000 or so T cell genomes. Ten immunoSEQ deep assay plates were used to sequence the unsorted PBMC genomic DNA. Purified libraries were measured with a Qubit 3.0 fluorometer, size-checked on a Bioanalyzer 2100, and measured again with the KAPA Library Quantification kit. A separate single-read 150-cycle Illumina NextSeq 550 flow cell was used to sequence each immunoSEQ 96-well plate. For the original study's pipeline: Because the immunoSEQ output included only junctional sequences and no quality scores, the filtering could not be the same as the filtering used for full-length reads. To assign V/J genes and CDR3, sequences were annotated against IMGT germline references using PyIR, a Python wrapper for IgBLAST v1.9. Any read was removed if the V/J assignment was weak (E-value above 1e-6), the CDR3 was missing, or the read contained stop codons, out-of-frame junctions, or ambiguous translated residues. A V3J clonotype was defined by an identical inferred V gene, J gene, and CDR3 amino acid sequence. Percentage overlap between repertoires was calculated by dividing the number of shared unique clonotypes by the size of the smaller repertoire. Richness of each repertoire was evaluated using RTK rarefaction, the Chao1 estimator, and Recon v2.1 estimates of unobserved clonotypes. This is the immuneACCESS table as TCRdb keeps it, with only in-frame sequences that have V and J called. A part of the clones is gone; compared with another copy, unresolved V genes explain less than half, and the rest is unexplained. The V and J calls and clone size are taken from that table; D and trimming were inferred from the DNA. Counted in this sample were 450,000 to 500,000 clones; approximately 81% of them appeared once. Of the sample, roughly an eighth falls within the top ten clones.

Donors were healthy HIV-negative adults with no recently reported acute infections or vaccinations. Only Caucasian adults living in Nashville, Tennessee, USA were represented among the donors. For unsorted samples, some 90 million PBMCs were counted and genomic DNA was extracted with the QIAamp DNA Blood Mini kit. Blood was collected by leukapheresis, and PBMCs were isolated by Ficoll-Histopaque density gradient centrifugation and then cryopreserved in liquid nitrogen vapor phase. The investigation overall reported the following: The genetic and exposure-history diversity represented was limited by the small number of donors. Sampling was restricted to blood, and TCR repertoires in tissue are likely to differ from TCR repertoires in blood. Based on pairwise subsampling, the degree of clonotype sharing among donors was expected to be affected by sequencing depth.

This TCR was sampled from a woman in her 40s in good health. Some clones in this sample may be carry-over from other donors' samples. Material for sequencing was PBMCs.

The CDR3 region reads CASTGGHVGYTF. The nucleotide sequence reads TGTGCCAGCACTGGGGGGCATGTGGGCTACACCTTC. The chain was built from TRBV7-9 and TRBJ1-2, and the D gene may be TRBD1, 6 bases matching. The germline ends are 14 bases apart after V is trimmed by 7 bases and J by 8 bases. Reading the germline V gene (reference sequence) gives CDR1 SEHNR and CDR2 FQNEAQ. From the cysteine through the phenylalanine, the CDR3 covers 12 amino acids. Only the CDR3 DNA stays, 36 bases, in frame from base 1.